The rows below give T cell receptor beta chains drawn from one sample of a study of cytomegalovirus exposure and HLA in healthy donors. Measured with immunoSEQ multiplex PCR; TCRdb has only the in-frame clones, and not every one. The sample consists of 120,000 to 150,000 clones, 82% of them appearing once. The sequenced sample consisted of PBMCs. The source of these receptors is a male donor in good health and CMV-seronegative. Each CDR3 is given with its conserved first and last residue. The D gene is left open where the match is weak. Some rows mark clone size as missing; the rest say once, few, many or name a class of expanded clone.

clone size: -; D gene: TRBD2; V gene: TRBV6-6; J gene: TRBJ2-7; CDR3 DNA: TGTGCCAGCAGTTATATGGGGGGGGTATTACAGTACTTC; CDR3 protein: CASSYMGGVLQYF
clone size: once; D gene: TRBD1; V gene: TRBV2; J gene: TRBJ1-4; CDR3 DNA: TGTGCCAGCAGTGCCCCGGGACAGGGGTGGGAAGAACTGTTTTTT; CDR3 protein: CASSAPGQGWEELFF
clone size: -; D gene: -; V gene: TRBV28; J gene: TRBJ2-1; CDR3 DNA: TGTGCCAGCAGTTTCCATTCCTACAATGAGCAGTTCTTC; CDR3 protein: CASSFHSYNEQFF
clone size: -; D gene: -; V gene: TRBV4-1; J gene: TRBJ1-6; CDR3 DNA: TGCGCCAGCAGCCAGGCCCGGGAATTTGTAAATTCACCCCTCCACTTT; CDR3 protein: CASSQAREFVNSPLHF
clone size: -; D gene: TRBD1; V gene: TRBV19; J gene: TRBJ2-7; CDR3 DNA: TGTGCCAGTAGTTCCCTGGGGATAGGGGGCGCGACCCACGAGCAGTACTTC; CDR3 protein: CASSSLGIGGATHEQYF
clone size: -; D gene: -; V gene: TRBV6-1; J gene: TRBJ2-7; CDR3 DNA: TGTGCCAGCAGTGAAGTTCAGGACGAGCAGTACTTC; CDR3 protein: CASSEVQDEQYF
clone size: -; D gene: TRBD1; V gene: TRBV5-1; J gene: TRBJ2-5; CDR3 DNA: TGCGCCAGCAGCTTACAGGGGACGGGAAAAGAGACCCAGTACTTC; CDR3 protein: CASSLQGTGKETQYF
clone size: few; D gene: -; V gene: TRBV5-1; J gene: TRBJ2-2; CDR3 DNA: TGCGCCAGCAGCTTGGTATCGGGCAGGGGATTAACCGGGGAGCTGTTTTTT; CDR3 protein: CASSLVSGRGLTGELFF
clone size: -; D gene: TRBD2; V gene: TRBV5-4; J gene: TRBJ2-7; CDR3 DNA: TGTGCCAGCAGTAGGCCTGGGACTAGAGGCGGCGGCGAGCAGTACTTC; CDR3 protein: CASSRPGTRGGGEQYF
clone size: few; D gene: -; V gene: TRBV6-5; J gene: TRBJ1-1; CDR3 DNA: TGTGCCAGCAGCTACCAGGGCAACACTGAAGCTTTCTTT; CDR3 protein: CASSYQGNTEAFF
clone size: -; D gene: -; V gene: TRBV14; J gene: TRBJ2-5; CDR3 DNA: TGTGCCAGCAGCCAAGGGGTCGAGTGGGGGCGCCAAGAGACCCAGTACTTC; CDR3 protein: CASSQGVEWGRQETQYF
clone size: -; D gene: TRBD1; V gene: TRBV6-5; J gene: TRBJ1-5; CDR3 DNA: TGTGCCAGCAGGGAAACAGGGGTAAATCAGCCCCAGCATTTT; CDR3 protein: CASRETGVNQPQHF
clone size: -; D gene: -; V gene: TRBV15; J gene: TRBJ2-1; CDR3 DNA: TGTGCCACCGAAGCTGACAGATACAATGAGCAGTTCTTC; CDR3 protein: CATEADRYNEQFF
clone size: few; D gene: TRBD2; V gene: TRBV11-3; J gene: TRBJ2-1; CDR3 DNA: TGTGCCAGCAGCTCGGTCCTAGCGGGGAGATACAATGAGCAGTTCTTC; CDR3 protein: CASSSVLAGRYNEQFF
clone size: few; D gene: -; V gene: TRBV19; J gene: TRBJ1-5; CDR3 DNA: TGTGCCAGTAAAAGGGGGGGCCCTGACCAGCCCCAGCATTTT; CDR3 protein: CASKRGGPDQPQHF
clone size: -; D gene: TRBD1; V gene: TRBV6-6; J gene: TRBJ2-1; CDR3 DNA: TGTGCCAGCAGGCGTCCGGGACAGGGGGACAATGAGCAGTTCTTC; CDR3 protein: CASRRPGQGDNEQFF
clone size: -; D gene: TRBD1; V gene: TRBV5-1; J gene: TRBJ2-7; CDR3 DNA: TGCGCCAGCAGCTGGGGGGGACAGGGCGACGAGCAGTACTTC; CDR3 protein: CASSWGGQGDEQYF